There are a few counts of the clone carrying this T cell receptor (beta chain). Its cognate antigen is unknown. This table comes from immunoSEQ multiplex PCR, and its TCRdb copy is limited to in-frame clones, with some not included. This table has approximately 4,900 clones, 72% appearing once. These data originate in a study of immune cell composition in non-small cell lung cancer. Whole-study results and caveats: Overall clonality, unlike maximal tumour-associated clone frequency, did not predict TIL reactivity. Clones >0.5% enriched in tumour were rarer in adenocarcinoma (around 33%) than squamous (roughly 75%). Tumour-reactive clones were not shown to match dominant in vivo tumour clones.

The normal lung sample lay at least 3 cm, and maximally far, from the tumour. V was trimmed by 6 bases and J by 0 bases, leaving 18 bases between them. The V gene's germline CDR1 is MDHEN and CDR2 SYDVKM. The CDR3 contains 17 residues. The rearrangement links TRBV28 to TRBJ2-1, with D perhaps TRBD2 (6 bases). Sequencing used non-adjacent lung tissue. This TCR derives from a human donor with non-small cell lung cancer. CDR3 DNA: TGTGCCAGCAGAATGGGGGGAACCTTGAGCTCCTACAATGAGCAGTTCTTC. Protein sequence: CASRMGGTLSSYNEQFF.